The present entry profiles one T cell receptor (beta chain) with its context. Antigen specificity is unknown. Unique molecular identifiers were attached to individual cDNA molecules. One entry per CDR3 protein results from TCRdb running MiXCR on the 5' RACE reads. The top ten clones hold 2.9% of a sample with roughly 60,000 distinct CDR3 sequences, about 11% of them seen once. These data come from a study of early T cells in non-severe SARS-CoV-2 infection. For the study at large: The chains were unpaired, and the sequenced material was bulk RNA from unsorted whole blood. Broader study findings: There was a bias toward anti-spike CD8 responses in VDJdb matching, which missed private and CD4 specificities.

Germline-derived CDR1 and CDR2 are KGHSH and LQKENI. The length of the CDR3 is 14 residues. With 4 bases clipped from V and 7 bases from J, the junction kept 3 bases outside the gene matches. The sequence was obtained from an adult who was a healthcare worker with PCR-confirmed SARS-CoV-2 infection or an uninfected control (not recorded which). V is TRBV18 and J is TRBJ1-6; 8 bases are a match to TRBD1. The sample in question was whole blood, obtained at baseline. The CDR3 DNA follows: TGTGCCAGCTCACAGACAGGGGCCAATTCACCCCTCCACTTT. As protein: CASSQTGANSPLHF.